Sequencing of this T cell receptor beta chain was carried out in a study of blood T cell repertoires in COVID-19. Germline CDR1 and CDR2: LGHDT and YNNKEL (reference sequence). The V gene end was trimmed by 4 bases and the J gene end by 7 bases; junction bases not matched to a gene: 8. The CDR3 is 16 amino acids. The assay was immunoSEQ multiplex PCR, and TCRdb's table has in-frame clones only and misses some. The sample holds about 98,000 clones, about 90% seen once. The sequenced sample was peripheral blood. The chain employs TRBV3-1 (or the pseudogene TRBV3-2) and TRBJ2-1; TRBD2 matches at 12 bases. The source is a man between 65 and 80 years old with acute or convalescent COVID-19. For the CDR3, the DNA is TGTGCCAGCAGCCCGACGACTAGCGGGGGTTTTAATGAGCAGTTCTTC. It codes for CASSPTTSGGFNEQFF.